These 30 T cell receptor beta chains originate from one sample sequenced in a study of T cells in Graves' hyperthyroidism and ophthalmopathy. Amplified TCR beta CDR3 regions came from RNA transcripts. The HTBI primer set drove a first-round RT-PCR of the TCR CDR3. TCRdb ran MiXCR on the multiplex PCR reads and lists one entry per CDR3 protein. The repertoire holds 550,000 to 700,000 distinct CDR3 sequences, roughly 14% seen once, with 4.3% in the top ten. Sample: blood. These receptors originate from a woman between 35 and 50 years old with Graves' ophthalmopathy.

Ten or more counts support this clonotype. The rearrangement uses TRBV29-1 and TRBJ2-2, with D unresolved. Germline CDR1 reads SQVTM; CDR2 reads ANQGSEA. CDR3 length equals 14 residues. The ends were cut back, 5 bases at V and 0 bases at J, with 10 bases in the middle. CDR3 coding DNA: TGCAGCGTTCCTGGCGGTACGAACACCGGGGAGCTGTTTTTT. Translated: CSVPGGTNTGELFF.

This CDR3 reads CASRSLAGGMTQYF. CDR3 bases: TGTGCCAGCAGATCACTAGCGGGAGGAATGACCCAGTACTTC. V is TRBV6-1 and J is TRBJ2-5; 12 nucleotides match TRBD2. The CDR3 extends over 14 amino acids. Germline V gives CDR1 MNHNS, CDR2 SASEGT. The junction had 6 bases not matched to a gene; V was cut back by 6 bases and J by 7 bases.

This clonotype has ten or more counts. The DNA of the CDR3 is TGCAGCGTCGCTCTGAAGGGGCAGGGAAACGGGGAGCTGTTTTTT. This sequence encodes CSVALKGQGNGELFF. This chain uses TRBV29-1 with TRBJ2-2, with D possibly matching TRBD1 (5 bases). The CDR3 extends over 15 amino acids. V lost 6 bases and J lost 7, with 21 bases in between. The germline V gene has CDR1 SQVTM and CDR2 ANQGSEA.

This clonotype was seen ten or more times. This chain links TRBV3-1 with TRBJ2-5; D may correspond to TRBD1 or TRBD2 (7 bases each). Trimming took 2 bases from V and 7 from J, leaving 11 bases between them. The CDR3 runs to 13 residues. From germline, CDR1 is LGHDT and CDR2 YNNKEL (reference sequence). CDR3 protein: CASSQSGGVTQYF. CDR3 nucleotide sequence: TGTGCCAGCAGCCAATCAGGGGGGGTGACCCAGTACTTC.

This clonotype was observed many times. The chain couples TRBV29-1 to TRBJ2-7; no firm D call. Per the germline V gene, CDR1 is SQVTM and CDR2 is ANQGSEA. CDR3 length: 11 amino acids. The V end lost 5 bases, the J end lost 3 bases, and 8 bases lay between the germline ends. The CDR3 spells CSVQRNYEQYF. As DNA, the CDR3 is TGCAGCGTTCAACGGAACTACGAGCAGTACTTC.

This sequence joins TRBV18 and TRBJ2-7, with 10 bases that match TRBD2. CDR3 length: 16 residues. Trimming cost V 6 bases and J 2 bases; bases outside gene matches: 10. The germline CDR1 and CDR2 sequences are KGHSH and LQKENI. CDR3 region: CASSITRTSGPYEQYF. CDR3 coding DNA: TGTGCCAGCTCCATAACCAGGACTAGCGGACCCTACGAGCAGTACTTC.

This clonotype came up many times. The chain uses TRBV10-3 and TRBJ1-2, with 9 bases lining up with TRBD1. V lost 6 bases to trimming and J lost 9 bases; unmatched junction nucleotides: 14. In germline, CDR1 is ENHRY, CDR2 SYGVKD. The CDR3 sequence is 15 residues long. This chain's CDR3 is CAISPETGTGFRYTF. DNA for the CDR3: TGTGCCATCAGCCCGGAGACCGGGACAGGGTTCCGCTACACCTTC.

This clonotype occurred many times. The gene calls are TRBV7-2 and TRBJ2-7, with 10 bases that match TRBD2. The CDR3 is 15 residues long. V trimming: 5 bases; J trimming: 2 bases; junction bases outside the gene matches: 6. Germline assignment: CDR1 SGHTA and CDR2 FQGNSA. CDR3 loop: CASSATSGMTYEQYF. CDR3 in DNA: TGTGCCAGCAGCGCCACTAGCGGGATGACCTACGAGCAGTACTTC.

The CDR3, as DNA: TGTGCCAGCAGTTATCGAACGGGCAGGACGGCCTATGGAGAGACCCAGTACTTC. Translation gives CASSYRTGRTAYGETQYF. V and J are TRBV6-2 or TRBV6-3 and TRBJ2-5; D unclear. The V end lost 3 bases, the J end lost 4 bases, and 24 bases lay between the germline ends. This CDR3 is 18 amino acids long. Germline V gene sequence: CDR1 MNHEY, CDR2 SVGEGT.

The sample holds many counts of this clonotype. The rearrangement joins TRBV6-1 to TRBJ2-7; D is possibly TRBD1 (6 bases). CDR1 is MNHNS and CDR2 is SASEGT in the germline V gene. This CDR3 has 14 amino acids. V lost 10 bases, J lost 5 bases, and 21 bases lay in between. CDR3 loop: CATSPRTAGNEQYF. For the CDR3, the DNA is TGTGCCACCTCCCCCCGGACAGCCGGAAACGAGCAGTACTTC.

This clonotype was seen a few times. J is TRBJ2-7 and V is TRBV4-1; 10 bases line up with TRBD1. J was trimmed by 3 bases and V by 1 base; bases with no gene match: 3. This CDR3 is built from 15 residues. Germline V lookup: CDR1 MGHRA, CDR2 YSYEKL. The CDR3 protein is CASSQGGQGGYEQYF. CDR3 sequence (DNA): TGCGCCAGCAGCCAAGGAGGACAGGGGGGCTACGAGCAGTACTTC.

This clonotype has a count of ten or more. The V call is TRBV29-1, the J call TRBJ2-5; TRBD1 matches at 7 bases. The germline CDR1 and CDR2 sequences are SQVTM and ANQGSEA. This CDR3 has 15 residues. Trimming cost V 6 bases and J 6 bases; bases outside gene matches: 16. The CDR3 DNA follows: TGCAGCGTCCCGACATTACAGGGGCCCGACCAGACCCAGTACTTC. Translation: CSVPTLQGPDQTQYF.

This clonotype has ten or more counts. The chain couples TRBV7-8 to TRBJ1-1; no clear D. The CDR3 spans 13 residues. The ends were cut back, 1 base at V and 5 bases at J, with 8 bases in the middle. Per germline, CDR1 SGHVS and CDR2 FQNEAQ. CDR3 sequence: CASSLGPRTEAFF. Here the CDR3 DNA reads TGTGCCAGCAGCTTAGGCCCGAGGACTGAAGCTTTCTTT.

At least ten counts were recorded for this clonotype. This rearrangement joins TRBV5-1 to TRBJ1-2; weak D call: TRBD1 (6 bases). The V end lost 5 bases, the J end lost 3 bases, and 17 bases lay between the germline ends. Germline assignment: CDR1 SGHRS and CDR2 YFSETQ. The CDR3 loop spans 15 amino acids. The DNA of the CDR3 is TGCGCCAGCAGTACAGGGTGGGGAAATGACTATGGCTACACCTTC. Protein sequence: CASSTGWGNDYGYTF.

This clonotype was seen a few times. Here the CDR3 DNA reads TGTGCCAGCAGTTCGCTCGAGACAGGGAATTCCAAAAACATTCAGTACTTC. As protein: CASSSLETGNSKNIQYF. The chain links TRBV6-5 to TRBJ2-4; 7 positions agree with TRBD1. CDR1 MNHEY and CDR2 SVGAGI come from the germline V gene. The CDR3 has 17 residues. After removal of 4 bases from V and 2 bases from J, the junction contained 11 bases not matched to a gene.

This clonotype was counted at least ten times. The gene calls are TRBV12-3 or TRBV12-4 and TRBJ2-7; D unresolved. The V gene lost 2 bases and the J gene lost 0 bases, with 8 bases spanning the gap. The CDR3 has 14 amino acids. The CDR3 spells CASSLTDTSYEQYF. The CDR3 coding sequence is TGTGCCAGCAGTTTAACAGATACCTCCTACGAGCAGTACTTC.

The rearrangement links TRBV4-1 to TRBJ2-5; 11 nucleotides match TRBD2. The junction had 5 bases not matched to a gene; V was cut back by 1 base and J by 4 bases. Germline CDR1 and CDR2: MGHRA and YSYEKL. The CDR3 has 16 residues. In DNA form, the CDR3 reads TGCGCCAGCAGCCAAGGACTAGCGGGGCCGGGAGAGACCCAGTACTTC. Amino acid sequence: CASSQGLAGPGETQYF.

This clonotype has a count of ten or more. The chain combines TRBV9 with TRBJ2-2; 13 bases align to TRBD2. This CDR3 is 16 amino acids long. The J segment lost 7 bases and the V segment lost 4 bases, leaving 7 bases of the junction unmatched. Germline V gives CDR1 SGDLS, CDR2 YYNGEE. This chain's CDR3 is CASSSLAGGDHGELFF. CDR3 DNA: TGTGCCAGCAGCTCACTAGCGGGAGGGGACCACGGGGAGCTGTTTTTT.

This clonotype has more than one count but fewer than ten. The chain joins TRBV19 to TRBJ1-2, with no clear D. Germline V gene lookup returns CDR1 LNHDA and CDR2 SQIVND (reference sequence). The germline V and J ends were trimmed by 0 bases and 8 bases, with 10 bases remaining between them. This CDR3 comprises 13 residues. The CDR3 bases are TGTGCCAGTAGTATAGAAACAGAGGTCGGCTACACCTTC. It encodes CASSIETEVGYTF.

Many counts were recorded for this clonotype. The chain links TRBV20-1 to TRBJ2-7; 8 bases are shared with TRBD1. This CDR3 is built from 13 residues. Losses at the gene ends were 3 bases for V and 6 bases for J; bases not matched to a gene: 7. The germline CDR1 and CDR2 sequences are DFQATT and SNEGSKA (reference sequence). CDR3 loop: CSASSGTGGEQYF. CDR3 coding DNA: TGCAGTGCTAGCTCCGGGACAGGCGGCGAGCAGTACTTC.

This clonotype was observed many times. The chain employs TRBV20-1 and TRBJ2-7, with a possible D match to TRBD2 (6 bases). V shed 3 bases and J shed 4 bases, with 13 bases lying between them. This CDR3 is built from 13 residues. Germline V gene lookup returns CDR1 DFQATT and CDR2 SNEGSKA (reference sequence). The CDR3 loop reads CSARSRDLYEQYF. In DNA, the CDR3 is TGCAGTGCTAGGTCCCGGGACTTGTACGAGCAGTACTTC.

This clonotype has ten or more counts. CDR3 sequence (DNA): TGTGCCACCAGCATAGTGGACAGGTCATTCTACGAGCAGTACTTC. Translating it yields CATSIVDRSFYEQYF. This chain uses TRBV15 with TRBJ2-7, with TRBD1 identical over 7 bases. V lost 4 bases and J lost 3; bases outside the gene matches: 9. From germline, CDR1 is LNHNV and CDR2 YYDKDF (reference sequence). The length of the CDR3 is 15 residues.

This clonotype was detected ten times or more. V and J are TRBV14 and TRBJ2-7; D is uncertain. The germline V gene has CDR1 SGHDN and CDR2 FVKESK. CDR3 length equals 12 residues. The germline V and J ends were trimmed by 2 bases and 1 base, with 3 bases remaining between them. This chain's CDR3 is CASSQSSYEQYF. CDR3 bases: TGTGCCAGCAGCCAAAGTTCCTACGAGCAGTACTTC.

This clonotype was observed many times. The chain employs TRBV20-1 and TRBJ2-2; D is perhaps TRBD1 or TRBD2 (7 bases each). The CDR3 runs to 15 residues. Looked up from germline, CDR1 is DFQATT and CDR2 is SNEGSKA (reference sequence). CDR3 nucleotide sequence: TGCGGCCTAAGCGGGACAGTCGAGACCACCGGGGAGCTGTTTTTT. The encoded protein is CGLSGTVETTGELFF.

For this clonotype: A much larger clone is a single base away; this may be a read error. This CDR3 is missing its conserved last phenylalanine or tryptophan, likely due to a read error. The J gene is TRBJ1-3, the V gene TRBV28; 7 bases are shared with TRBD1. This CDR3 is 15 amino acids long. Unmatched junction bases numbered 5, after V lost 5 bases and J lost 1 base. CDR1 and CDR2 from the germline V gene are MDHEN and SYDVKM. CDR3 DNA: TGTGCCAGCAGTGACAGGGTACGGTCTGGAAACACCATATATTCT. Amino acid sequence: CASSDRVRSGNTIYS.

The rearrangement links TRBV27 to TRBJ2-7; TRBD1 is a possible D gene (5 bases). Germline assignment: CDR1 MNHEY and CDR2 SMNVEV (reference sequence). The V end lost 10 bases, the J end lost 2 bases, and 9 bases lay between the germline ends. The CDR3 covers 11 residues. This chain's CDR3 is CATQGPYEQYF. The DNA of the CDR3 is TGTGCCACCCAGGGTCCCTACGAGCAGTACTTC.

This clonotype was seen ten or more times. The chain couples TRBV10-3 to TRBJ1-1, with D unclear. Germline CDR1 reads ENHRY; CDR2 reads SYGVKD. Trimming took 8 bases from V and 1 from J, leaving 23 bases between them. The CDR3 has 17 residues. The CDR3 protein is CAIWTDTRMGKNTEAFF. CDR3 nucleotides: TGTGCCATCTGGACCGACACAAGAATGGGAAAGAACACTGAAGCTTTCTTT.

This clonotype was seen many times. The CDR3 spells CASSHGGTGGYEQYF. CDR3 coding DNA: TGTGCCAGCAGTCATGGCGGGACGGGAGGCTACGAGCAGTACTTC. V usage is TRBV28 and J usage is TRBJ2-7, with 7 bases aligning to TRBD2. Germline V gene data show CDR1 as MDHEN and CDR2 as SYDVKM. V lost 5 bases and J lost 3; bases outside the gene matches: 10. The CDR3 runs to 15 residues.

In its sample, this clonotype was seen many times. CDR3: CASSSSGFGPGAFF. CDR3 coding DNA: TGTGCCAGCAGTTCTTCAGGGTTCGGGCCCGGAGCTTTCTTT. The chain combines TRBV28 with TRBJ1-1; TRBD1 might be the D (5 bases). V lost 4 bases, J lost 10 bases, and 19 bases lay in between. This CDR3 spans 14 amino acids. Germline-derived CDR1 and CDR2 are MDHEN and SYDVKM. Full variable domain (outside the CDR3, taken from reference TRBV28 and TRBJ1-1): DVKVTQSSRYLVKRTGEKVFLECVQDMDHENMFWYRQDPGLGLRLIYFSYDVKMKEKGDIPEGYSVSREKKERFSLILESASTNQTSMYLCASSSSGFGPGAFFGQGTRLTVV.

In this sample, this clonotype turned up a few times. V and J are TRBV7-2 and TRBJ1-2, with 9 bases that match TRBD1. There are 14 residues in the CDR3. With V trimmed by 8 bases and J by 2 bases, 6 bases remained unmatched. Per germline, CDR1 SGHTA and CDR2 FQGNSA. The CDR3 bases are TGTGCCAGCCACAGGGGGCGCATAAACTATGGCTACACCTTC. Translated: CASHRGRINYGYTF.